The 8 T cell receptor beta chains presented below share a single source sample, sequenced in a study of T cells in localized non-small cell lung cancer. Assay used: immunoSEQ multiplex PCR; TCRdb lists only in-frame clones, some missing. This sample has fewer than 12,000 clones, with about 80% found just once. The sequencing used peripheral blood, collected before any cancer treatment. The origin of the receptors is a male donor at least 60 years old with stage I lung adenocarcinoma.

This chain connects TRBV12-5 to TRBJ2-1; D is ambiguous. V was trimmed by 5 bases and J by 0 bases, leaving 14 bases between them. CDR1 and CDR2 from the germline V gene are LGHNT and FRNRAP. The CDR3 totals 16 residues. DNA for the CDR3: TGTGCTAGTGGTGTCCCACGGAAAAGCTCCTACAATGAGCAGTTCTTC. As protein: CASGVPRKSSYNEQFF.

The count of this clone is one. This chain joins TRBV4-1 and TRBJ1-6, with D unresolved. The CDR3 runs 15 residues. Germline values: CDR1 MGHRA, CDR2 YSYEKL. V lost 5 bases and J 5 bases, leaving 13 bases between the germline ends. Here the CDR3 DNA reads TGCGCCAGCAGCATCTACCTGAATAATAATTCACCCCTCCACTTT. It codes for CASSIYLNNNSPLHF.

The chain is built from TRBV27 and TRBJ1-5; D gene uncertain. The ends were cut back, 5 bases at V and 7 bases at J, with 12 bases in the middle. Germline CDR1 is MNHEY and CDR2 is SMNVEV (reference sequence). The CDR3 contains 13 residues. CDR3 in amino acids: CASSATGRQPQHF. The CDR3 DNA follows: TGTGCCAGCAGTGCGACCGGGAGACAGCCCCAGCATTTT.

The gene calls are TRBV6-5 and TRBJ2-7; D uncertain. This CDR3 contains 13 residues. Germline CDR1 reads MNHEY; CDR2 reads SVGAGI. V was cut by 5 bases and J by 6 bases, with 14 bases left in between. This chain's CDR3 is CASSPPGVGEQYF. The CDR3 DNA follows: TGTGCCAGCAGTCCCCCCGGAGTCGGCGAGCAGTACTTC.

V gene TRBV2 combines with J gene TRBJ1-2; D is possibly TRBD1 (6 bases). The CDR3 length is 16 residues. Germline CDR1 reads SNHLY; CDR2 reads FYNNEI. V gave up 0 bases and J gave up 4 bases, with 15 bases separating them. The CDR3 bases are TGTGCCAGCAGTGAAGCGCTCGGGGGGCGTGCCTATGGCTACACCTTC. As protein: CASSEALGGRAYGYTF.

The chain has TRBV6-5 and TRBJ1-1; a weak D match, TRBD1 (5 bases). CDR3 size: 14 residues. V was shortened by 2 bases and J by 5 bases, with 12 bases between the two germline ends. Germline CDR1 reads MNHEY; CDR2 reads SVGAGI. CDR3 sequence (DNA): TGTGCCAGCAGTTACCAGGGAGTAAATACTGAAGCTTTCTTT. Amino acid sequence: CASSYQGVNTEAFF.

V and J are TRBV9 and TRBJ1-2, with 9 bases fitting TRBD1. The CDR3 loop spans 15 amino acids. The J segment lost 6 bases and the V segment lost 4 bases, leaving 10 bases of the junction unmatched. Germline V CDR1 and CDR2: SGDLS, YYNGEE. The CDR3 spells CASSPRDRVINGYTF. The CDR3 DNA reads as TGTGCCAGCAGCCCCCGGGACAGGGTAATAAATGGCTACACCTTC.

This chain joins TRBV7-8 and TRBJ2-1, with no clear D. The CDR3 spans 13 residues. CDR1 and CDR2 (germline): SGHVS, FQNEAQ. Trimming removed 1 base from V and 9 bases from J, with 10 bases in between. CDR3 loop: CASSLVRTVEQFF. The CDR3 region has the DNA TGTGCCAGCAGCTTAGTAAGGACGGTTGAGCAGTTCTTC.